This is a list of T cell receptor beta chains from one sample in a study of cytomegalovirus exposure and HLA in healthy donors. Some clones are missing from TCRdb's copy, which holds only in-frame ones; the method was immunoSEQ multiplex PCR. The sample includes fewer than 150,000 clones, 77% of them seen just once. The sample was PBMCs. The source of these receptors is a woman in her forties or fifties in good health and CMV-seronegative. Both conserved end residues are part of each CDR3. D genes are given only for firm matches. Size is stated for part of the rows, as once, few or many counts, or as a class when the clone is expanded.

J	V	D	size	CDR3	DNA
TRBJ1-4	TRBV5-1	TRBD1	.	CASSLGDRNEKLFF	TGCGCCAGCAGCTTGGGGGACAGAAATGAAAAACTGTTTTTT
TRBJ2-2	TRBV6-5	.	.	CASSYSYTGELFF	TGTGCCAGCAGTTACTCATACACCGGGGAGCTGTTTTTC
TRBJ1-1	TRBV7-2	TRBD1	few	CASSRQGATEAFF	TGTGCCAGCAGCAGACAGGGGGCCACTGAAGCTTTCTTT
TRBJ2-3	TRBV4-2	TRBD2	.	CASSPAGVGGTDTQYF	TGTGCCAGCAGCCCGGCGGGGGTTGGGGGCACAGATACGCAGTATTTT
TRBJ2-1	TRBV18	TRBD2	.	CASSIFKRLAGGPYNEQFF	TGTGCCAGCTCCATTTTCAAGAGACTAGCGGGGGGGCCGTACAATGAGCAGTTCTTC
TRBJ1-2	TRBV7-3	TRBD1	.	CASSPTGDPGYTF	TGTGCCAGCAGCCCGACAGGGGATCCTGGCTACACCTTC
TRBJ1-2	TRBV7-9	TRBD1	.	CASSPGTGLGANYGYTF	TGTGCCAGCAGCCCAGGGACAGGGCTTGGAGCTAACTATGGCTACACCTTC
TRBJ1-2	TRBV23-1	.	.	CAMPLRTQDVYGYTF	TGCGCCATGCCCCTGCGGACACAGGACGTCTATGGCTACACCTTC
TRBJ2-7	TRBV6-1	TRBD1	.	CASRMGQAYEQYF	TGTGCCAGCAGGATGGGACAGGCCTACGAGCAGTACTTC
TRBJ2-3	TRBV15	.	.	CATSRDTNGGVYTDTQYF	TGTGCCACCAGCAGAGATACGAATGGCGGGGTCTACACAGATACGCAGTATTTT
TRBJ2-7	TRBV5-1	.	.	CASSSRTEPPYEQYF	TGCGCCAGCAGCTCCCGGACAGAGCCGCCCTACGAGCAGTACTTC
TRBJ2-3	TRBV7-2	TRBD1	.	CASSSGGVVSDTQYF	TGTGCCAGCAGTTCAGGGGGCGTCGTTTCAGATACGCAGTATTTT
TRBJ2-7	TRBV25-1	TRBD2	.	CASRAGAGGAYEQYF	TGTGCCAGCAGGGCAGGGGCCGGGGGGGCCTACGAGCAGTACTTC
TRBJ2-1	TRBV19	TRBD2	.	CASRTTGLAGGDEQFF	TGTGCCAGTAGGACAACGGGACTAGCGGGGGGCGATGAGCAGTTCTTC
TRBJ2-7	TRBV5-1	.	.	CASSLDVGLSRQYF	TGCGCCAGCAGCTTGGATGTGGGGCTGAGTAGGCAGTACTTC
TRBJ2-2	TRBV10-3	TRBD2	few	CAISGLSGGAIGELFF	TGTGCCATCAGTGGTCTTAGCGGGGGGGCAATCGGGGAGCTGTTTTTT
TRBJ1-6	TRBV27	TRBD1	.	CASSSTGYLLHF	TGTGCCAGCAGTTCGACAGGGTACCTCCTCCACTTT
TRBJ1-2	TRBV27	.	once	CASRREDYGYTF	TGTGCCAGCAGAAGGGAGGACTATGGCTACACCTTC
TRBJ1-1	TRBV7-9	.	.	CASSNPGHREAFF	TGTGCCAGCAGCAACCCGGGACACCGTGAAGCTTTCTTT
TRBJ2-4	TRBV5-1	TRBD1	.	CASSPGTDKNIQYF	TGCGCCAGCAGCCCGGGGACAGACAAAAACATTCAGTACTTC
TRBJ2-2	TRBV7-9	.	.	CASSLWGRGTGELFF	TGTGCCAGCAGCTTATGGGGGCGCGGCACCGGGGAGCTGTTTTTT
TRBJ1-2	TRBV6-1	.	.	CASSVTLRGGPTYGYTF	TGTGCCAGCAGTGTCACCCTCCGGGGAGGGCCTACCTATGGCTACACCTTC
TRBJ2-7	TRBV28	TRBD1	.	CASSDTGVYEQYF	TGTGCCAGCAGTGACACAGGGGTCTACGAGCAGTACTTC
TRBJ1-2	TRBV5-1	.	once	CASSLEQYGYTF	TGCGCCAGCAGCTTGGAACAGTATGGCTACACCTTC
TRBJ2-2	TRBV7-9	TRBD1	.	CASSFRTGNTGELFF	TGTGCCAGCAGTTTTCGGACAGGCAACACCGGGGAGCTGTTTTTT
TRBJ2-1	TRBV2	TRBD2	.	CASSDWVAGGYNEQFF	TGTGCCAGCAGTGATTGGGTAGCGGGGGGGTACAATGAGCAGTTCTTC
TRBJ2-7	TRBV5-6	.	.	CASSSVPRDNYEQYF	TGTGCCAGCAGCTCTGTCCCCCGGGACAACTACGAGCAGTACTTC
TRBJ1-6	TRBV5-5	.	.	CASSPTSGSYNSPLHF	TGTGCCAGCAGCCCGACCTCGGGCTCCTATAATTCACCCCTCCACTTT
TRBJ2-1	TRBV28	TRBD2	.	CASRGAGVVRGEQFF	TGTGCCAGCAGGGGAGCGGGGGTTGTACGGGGTGAGCAGTTCTTC
TRBJ1-5	TRBV9	.	few	CASSVGWGGGQPQHF	TGTGCCAGCAGCGTAGGGTGGGGCGGGGGTCAGCCCCAGCATTTT
TRBJ1-2	TRBV7-6	TRBD1	few	CASSASYRGAYGYTF	TGTGCCAGCTCAGCTTCTTACAGGGGAGCTTATGGCTACACCTTC
TRBJ1-1	TRBV2	.	.	CASSDAGADTEAFF	TGTGCCAGCAGTGATGCAGGGGCGGACACTGAAGCTTTCTTT
TRBJ2-6	TRBV6-1	TRBD1	.	CASSEATGAGANVLTF	TGTGCCAGCAGTGAAGCGACAGGGGCTGGGGCCAACGTCCTGACTTTC
TRBJ2-1	TRBV9	TRBD2	.	CASSVESGGAHNEQFF	TGTGCCAGCAGCGTAGAAAGCGGGGGGGCCCACAATGAGCAGTTCTTC
TRBJ1-4	TRBV6-5	.	.	CASSPGYGNEKLFF	TGTGCCAGCAGTCCAGGGTACGGGAATGAAAAACTGTTTTTT
TRBJ2-1	TRBV27	TRBD2	.	CASSLRGGPGNEQFF	TGTGCCAGCAGCTTGCGGGGGGGCCCAGGCAATGAGCAGTTCTTC
TRBJ2-2	TRBV7-9	TRBD2	.	CASSFVGLPSTGELFF	TGTGCCAGCAGCTTTGTGGGACTACCGAGCACCGGGGAGCTGTTTTTT
TRBJ2-3	TRBV7-9	TRBD1	.	CASSLGMGQGRLDTQYF	TGTGCCAGCAGCTTAGGAATGGGACAGGGAAGGTTGGATACGCAGTATTTT
TRBJ1-2	TRBV29-1	.	.	CSATGGRSGYTF	TGCAGCGCCACCGGTGGGAGAAGTGGCTACACCTTC
TRBJ1-5	TRBV9	.	few	CASSEGGGMGNQPQHF	TGTGCCAGCAGCGAGGGGGGGGGTATGGGCAATCAGCCCCAGCATTTT
TRBJ2-3	TRBV4-2	TRBD2	.	CASSQAETSPDTQYF	TGTGCCAGCAGCCAAGCTGAGACTAGCCCAGATACGCAGTATTTT
TRBJ1-2	TRBV7-8	.	.	CASSLEGQAYGYTF	TGTGCCAGCAGCTTAGAAGGACAAGCCTATGGCTACACCTTC